A selection of T cell receptor beta chains follows, all from one sample in a study of PD-L1 blockade in urothelial cancer. The protocol was immunoSEQ multiplex PCR, while the TCRdb copy is restricted to in-frame clones and leaves out a portion. The table shows 35,000 to 55,000 clones, with roughly 91% occurring only once. Sequenced here: PBMCs, sampled around atezolizumab (anti-PD-L1) treatment. The receptors were sampled from a woman aged 60-75 years with urothelial cancer. Both conserved end residues are part of each CDR3. D genes are given only for firm matches. Not all rows give a size; the values are once, few, many and, for expanded clones, a class.

d_gene	abundance	v_gene	j_gene	CDR3aa	CDR3nt
NA	NA	TRBV6-6	TRBJ1-2	CASSTGFNYGYTF	TGTGCCAGCAGTACAGGGTTTAACTATGGCTACACCTTC
TRBD2	NA	TRBV5-8	TRBJ2-7	CASSLSGTSGKGYEQYF	TGTGCCAGCAGCTTGTCGGGGACTAGCGGGAAAGGATACGAGCAGTACTTC
NA	NA	TRBV29-1	TRBJ1-1	CSVKTGRGTEAFF	TGCAGCGTGAAGACCGGTCGGGGCACTGAAGCTTTCTTT
TRBD2	NA	TRBV10-1	TRBJ2-1	CASSGQPGLAYNEQFF	TGCGCCAGCAGTGGACAACCGGGACTAGCCTACAATGAGCAGTTCTTC
NA	NA	TRBV7-9	TRBJ2-7	CASSANAYEQYF	TGTGCCAGCAGCGCGAATGCCTACGAGCAGTACTTC
TRBD1	NA	TRBV19	TRBJ2-3	CASTPSGTGVNTDTQYF	TGTGCCAGTACCCCCTCCGGGACAGGGGTAAACACAGATACGCAGTATTTT
TRBD1	NA	TRBV6-4	TRBJ2-6	CASSDEYRGLGGANVLTF	TGTGCCAGCAGTGACGAGTACAGGGGGTTAGGAGGGGCCAACGTCCTGACTTTC
TRBD2	NA	TRBV9	TRBJ2-3	CASSVGAGGSTDTQYF	TGTGCCAGCAGCGTAGGAGCGGGGGGGAGTACAGATACGCAGTATTTT
TRBD1	NA	TRBV4-3	TRBJ1-5	CASSQDRGQGRQPQHF	TGCGCCAGCAGCCAAGATAGGGGACAGGGACGTCAGCCCCAGCATTTT
TRBD1	NA	TRBV27	TRBJ1-2	CASSENRDRAYTF	TGTGCCAGCAGCGAGAACCGGGACAGGGCCTACACCTTC
NA	NA	TRBV18	TRBJ1-3	CASSPGALFSGNTIYF	TGTGCCAGCTCACCAGGGGCCCTCTTCTCTGGAAACACCATATATTTT
NA	NA	TRBV15	TRBJ1-2	CATSRDQRVNYGYTF	TGTGCCACCAGCAGAGATCAGAGGGTCAACTATGGCTACACCTTC
TRBD1	NA	TRBV7-2	TRBJ2-3	CASSPGGSTDTQYF	TGTGCCAGCAGCCCAGGGGGTTCCACAGATACGCAGTATTTT
NA	NA	TRBV4-3	TRBJ1-5	CASSQDRAALGAQHF	TGCGCCAGCAGCCAAGACAGGGCCGCCTTAGGGGCCCAGCATTTT
TRBD2	NA	TRBV13	TRBJ2-3	CASSILAGGTDTQYF	TGTGCCAGCAGCATCTTAGCGGGGGGAACAGATACGCAGTATTTT
NA	NA	TRBV9	TRBJ2-7	CASSEGGASSYEQYF	TGTGCCAGCAGCGAAGGGGGGGCGAGCTCCTACGAGCAGTACTTC
NA	NA	TRBV6-5	TRBJ1-1	CASSRSQVTEAFF	TGTGCCAGCAGTCGCTCCCAGGTCACTGAAGCTTTCTTT
TRBD1	NA	TRBV5-1	TRBJ1-2	CASSFKGQLSYGYTF	TGCGCCAGCAGCTTCAAGGGACAGCTCAGCTATGGCTACACCTTC
NA	NA	TRBV19	TRBJ2-1	CASSIGPAVAAYNEQFF	TGTGCCAGTAGTATAGGGCCCGCGGTAGCGGCGTACAATGAGCAGTTCTTC
NA	NA	TRBV6-5	TRBJ1-6	CASSYSLEGASPLHF	TGTGCCAGCAGTTACTCGTTAGAAGGAGCTTCACCCCTCCACTTT
NA	NA	TRBV7-7	TRBJ1-3	CASSLVPAGGPGNTIYF	TGTGCCAGCAGCTTAGTCCCCGCGGGAGGGCCTGGAAACACCATATATTTT
TRBD1	once	TRBV6-5	TRBJ1-4	CASSKQGAGNEKLFF	TGTGCCAGCAGCAAACAGGGGGCAGGAAATGAAAAACTGTTTTTT
TRBD2	NA	TRBV27	TRBJ2-1	CASSSGLFGNEQFF	TGTGCCAGCAGTTCGGGACTATTCGGCAATGAGCAGTTCTTC
NA	NA	TRBV18	TRBJ2-1	CASSPLERYNEQFF	TGTGCCAGCTCACCACTAGAAAGATACAATGAGCAGTTCTTC
TRBD1	NA	TRBV29-1	TRBJ2-2	CSVSTGAFGELFF	TGCAGCGTTTCGACAGGGGCGTTCGGGGAGCTGTTTTTT
TRBD2	NA	TRBV19	TRBJ2-3	CASSNLLAGNTDTQYF	TGTGCCAGTAGCAACCTTCTAGCGGGTAACACGGATACGCAGTATTTT
NA	NA	TRBV7-8	TRBJ1-6	CASSLGQIGSPLHF	TGTGCCAGCAGCTTGGGGCAGATTGGTTCACCCCTCCACTTT
TRBD2	NA	TRBV10-2	TRBJ2-1	CASSLLAGGPHEQFF	TGCGCCAGCAGTTTACTAGCGGGAGGGCCACATGAGCAGTTCTTC
TRBD2	NA	TRBV2	TRBJ2-2	CASSEQGLAGVLGTGELFF	TGTGCCAGCAGTGAACAGGGACTAGCGGGGGTACTAGGCACCGGGGAGCTGTTTTTT
NA	NA	TRBV7-9	TRBJ1-1	CASSLGLQANTEAFF	TGTGCCAGCAGCTTAGGCCTACAGGCAAACACTGAAGCTTTCTTT
TRBD2	NA	TRBV5-1	TRBJ2-5	CASSGGLGLSQETQYF	TGCGCCAGCAGCGGAGGACTAGGACTGAGTCAAGAGACCCAGTACTTC
TRBD1	NA	TRBV4-3	TRBJ2-7	CASSPGTGTYEQYF	TGCGCCAGCAGCCCAGGGACAGGGACCTACGAGCAGTACTTC
TRBD1	NA	TRBV11-2	TRBJ1-1	CASSLDRGVAFF	TGTGCCAGCAGCTTAGACAGGGGGGTAGCTTTCTTT
TRBD1	NA	TRBV6-6	TRBJ2-1	CASSLGQYEQFF	TGTGCCAGCAGCCTGGGACAGTATGAGCAGTTCTTC
TRBD2	NA	TRBV28	TRBJ2-5	CASSVGPSGETQYF	TGTGCCAGCAGTGTTGGCCCTAGCGGGGAGACCCAGTACTTC
NA	NA	TRBV7-9	TRBJ2-7	CATGDGSYEQYF	TGTGCCACCGGGGATGGCTCCTACGAGCAGTACTTC
NA	NA	TRBV5-1	TRBJ2-1	CASSFRVSSYNEQFF	TGCGCCAGCAGCTTTCGGGTATCCTCCTACAATGAGCAGTTCTTC
NA	NA	TRBV4-3	TRBJ1-4	CASSQDWGQGEKLFF	TGCGCCAGCAGCCAAGATTGGGGTCAGGGAGAAAAACTGTTTTTT
NA	NA	TRBV19	TRBJ1-6	CASSIEGDSPLHF	TGTGCCAGTAGTATAGAAGGGGATTCACCCCTCCACTTT
NA	NA	TRBV5-6	TRBJ2-6	CASSFSGANVLTF	TGTGCCAGCAGCTTTTCGGGGGCCAACGTCCTGACTTTC
TRBD2	few	TRBV2	TRBJ2-3	CASSDLLAGGHTQYF	TGTGCCAGCAGTGATTTACTAGCGGGGGGGCATACGCAGTATTTT
NA	NA	TRBV15	TRBJ2-5	CATSRDFRVGETQYF	TGTGCCACCAGCAGAGATTTTAGAGTCGGAGAGACCCAGTACTTC